The T cell receptor (beta chain) under discussion was sequenced for a study of breast tumors, draining lymph nodes, adjacent tissues. Whole-study findings and limits: Luminal-like breast cancer showed significantly greater tumor-nontumor repertoire similarity than basal-like breast cancer did. Data only fit, rather than demonstrated, lymph node origin of most tumor T cells. Tumor repertoires ranked between lymph nodes and nontumor tissue in diversity, with V and J gene preferences.

In the case of this clonotype: The antigen remains undetermined.

Each CDR3 protein gets one entry after TCRdb re-called the multiplex PCR reads with MiXCR. The sample carries some 250,000 distinct CDR3 sequences, less than 40% recorded once. The lymph nodes were axillary draining lymph nodes from breast cancer patients. Germline-derived CDR1 and CDR2 are SGHNT and YYREEE (reference sequence). Trimming removed 0 bases at V and 4 bases at J, with 14 bases between. This CDR3 spans 16 amino acids. Sequencing input: axillary lymph node tissue. This rearrangement joins TRBV5-4 to TRBJ2-1; D is possibly TRBD1 or TRBD2 (5 bases each). This TCR derives from a female donor with breast cancer. Some clones in this sample may be carry-over from other donors' samples. The CDR3 nucleotides read TGTGCCAGCAGCTTGGGGGCTACCGGGGCTTACAATGAGCAGTTCTTC. This codes for CASSLGATGAYNEQFF.